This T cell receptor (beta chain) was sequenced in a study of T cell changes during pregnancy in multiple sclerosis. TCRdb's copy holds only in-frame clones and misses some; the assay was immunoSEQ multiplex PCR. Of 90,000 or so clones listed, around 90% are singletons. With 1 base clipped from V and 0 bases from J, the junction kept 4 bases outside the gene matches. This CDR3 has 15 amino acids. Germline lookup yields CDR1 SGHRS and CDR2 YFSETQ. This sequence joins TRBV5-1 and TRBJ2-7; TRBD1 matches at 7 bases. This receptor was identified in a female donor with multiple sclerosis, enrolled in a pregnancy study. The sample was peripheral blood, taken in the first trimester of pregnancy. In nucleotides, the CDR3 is TGCGCCAGCAGCTTGATAACAGGGGTCTCCTACGAGCAGTACTTC. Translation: CASSLITGVSYEQYF.